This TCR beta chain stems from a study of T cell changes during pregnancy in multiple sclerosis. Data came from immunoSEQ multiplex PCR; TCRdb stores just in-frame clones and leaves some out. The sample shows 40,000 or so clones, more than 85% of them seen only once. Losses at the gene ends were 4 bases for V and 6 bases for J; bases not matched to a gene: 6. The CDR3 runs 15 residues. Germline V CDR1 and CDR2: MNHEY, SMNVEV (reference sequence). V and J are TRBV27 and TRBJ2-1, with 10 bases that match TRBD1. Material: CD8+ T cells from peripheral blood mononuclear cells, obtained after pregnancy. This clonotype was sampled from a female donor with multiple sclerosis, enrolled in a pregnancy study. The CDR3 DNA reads TGTGCCAGCAGTTCCCGGGACAGGGGAGGCAATGAGCAGTTCTTC. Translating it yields CASSSRDRGGNEQFF.